The sequence of this T cell receptor beta chain was determined in a study of T cell responses to AZD1222 COVID-19 vaccine. About the research overall: Researchers grouped second doses given at about 4 or about 12 weeks into one pool.

Trimming stripped 1 base from V and 7 bases from J, with 10 bases between. The germline V gene has CDR1 SGHNT and CDR2 YYREEE (reference sequence). The CDR3 loop spans 13 amino acids. Some clones are missing from TCRdb's copy, which holds only in-frame ones; the method was immunoSEQ multiplex PCR. The repertoire has about 99,000 clones, about 85% of them found once; the top ten carry 2.5% to 3%. In this sample, this clone turned up once. What it recognizes is unknown. The study's findings and limits: Baseline seropositivity characterized only 5 or 6 AZD1222 recipients. Two AZD1222 doses significantly raised spike-specific TCR breadth and depth over controls. Clonal diversity was possibly underestimated, and the donors were mostly white British, with more females.

The sequence came from an adult in good health. This specimen consisted of peripheral blood, obtained on day 0 of AZD1222 vaccination. The chain uses TRBV5-4 and TRBJ2-3; the D is unclear. CDR3 loop: CASSLPAQNTQYF. CDR3 bases: TGTGCCAGCAGCTTGCCAGCCCAAAATACGCAGTATTTT.